The 8 T cell receptor beta chains in this list originate from one sample, sequenced in a study of blood T cell repertoires in COVID-19. Repertoires were generated with immunoSEQ multiplex PCR, while TCRdb's copy carries only in-frame clones and drops some. The sample lists 250,000 or so clones; about 89% were seen once. The sample taken for sequencing was PBMCs or T cells enriched from blood (not recorded which). The source of these receptors is a woman under 30 who had recovered from COVID-19.

This chain links TRBV15 with TRBJ1-1, with a possible D match to TRBD1 (6 bases). V lost 0 bases and J 4 bases, leaving 12 bases between the germline ends. This CDR3 has 15 amino acids. CDR1 LNHNV and CDR2 YYDKDF come from the germline V gene (reference sequence). In DNA form, the CDR3 reads TGTGCCACCAGCAGAGATTGGAAGGGGGTCACTGAAGCTTTCTTT. Amino acids: CATSRDWKGVTEAFF.

The CDR3 reads CASSLSDRVGQETQYF. Written as DNA, the CDR3 is TGTGCCAGCAGCCTCAGCGACAGGGTTGGGCAAGAGACCCAGTACTTC. J is TRBJ2-5 and V is TRBV7-3, with 7 positions matching TRBD1. The length of the CDR3 is 16 residues. Germline CDR1 is SGHTA and CDR2 is FQGTGA. After removal of 5 bases from V and 2 bases from J, the junction contained 11 bases not matched to a gene.

The chain couples TRBV6-4 to TRBJ2-1, with 9 bases that match TRBD1. CDR3 length: 14 amino acids. V was clipped by 4 bases and J by 6 bases; unmatched bases: 4. Germline-derived CDR1 and CDR2 are MRHNA and SNTAGT. The CDR3 region has the DNA TGTGCCAGCAGTGCCGGGACAGGGAGCAATGAGCAGTTCTTC. This codes for CASSAGTGSNEQFF.

This clone has only one observation. The V call is TRBV15, the J call TRBJ1-1; no clear D gene. CDR1 is LNHNV, CDR2 YYDKDF, per germline (reference sequence). Trimming shortened V by 4 bases and J by 5 bases, and 14 bases separated the two germline ends. The CDR3 length is 14 residues. This CDR3 is CATSTPGGATEAFF. CDR3 DNA: TGTGCCACCAGCACACCGGGAGGTGCGACTGAAGCTTTCTTT.

This clone occurred once. Other DNA sequences in this sample translate to the same CDR3. The chain employs TRBV30 and TRBJ1-6; 8 bases match TRBD1. The CDR3 runs 14 residues. With V trimmed by 1 base and J by 7 bases, 3 bases remained unmatched. Germline assignment: CDR1 GTSNPN and CDR2 SVGIG (reference sequence). CDR3 in DNA: TGTGCCTGGAGTGCGGGACAGGACAATTCACCCCTCCACTTT. It specifies CAWSAGQDNSPLHF.

CDR3 in amino acids: CASSRVRGTSSDTQYF. Here the CDR3 DNA reads TGCGCCAGCAGCCGGGTGCGGGGGACTAGCAGCGATACGCAGTATTTT. V is TRBV4-3 and J is TRBJ2-3; 9 bases are shared with TRBD2. V lost 4 bases and J lost 6; bases outside the gene matches: 11. The CDR3 is 16 residues long. From germline, CDR1 is LGHNA and CDR2 YSLEER.

This rearrangement joins TRBV29-1 to TRBJ2-7, with 8 bases identical to TRBD1. The CDR3 extends over 15 amino acids. Looked up from germline, CDR1 is SQVTM and CDR2 is ANQGSEA. Unmatched junction bases numbered 17, after V lost 7 bases and J lost 6 bases. For the CDR3, the DNA is TGCAGCGCAGAAAGAATAGGACAGGGTCTTAGCGAGCAGTACTTC. The encoded protein is CSAERIGQGLSEQYF.

This chain joins TRBV2 and TRBJ1-5; 9 bases match TRBD1. Germline loops: CDR1 SNHLY, CDR2 FYNNEI. J gave up 4 bases and V 4 bases, and 8 bases lay outside the gene matches. The CDR3 is 16 amino acids. Here the CDR3 DNA reads TGTGCCAGCAGTGTTGACTGGGGACAGGGAAATCAGCCCCAGCATTTT. It is translated as CASSVDWGQGNQPQHF.